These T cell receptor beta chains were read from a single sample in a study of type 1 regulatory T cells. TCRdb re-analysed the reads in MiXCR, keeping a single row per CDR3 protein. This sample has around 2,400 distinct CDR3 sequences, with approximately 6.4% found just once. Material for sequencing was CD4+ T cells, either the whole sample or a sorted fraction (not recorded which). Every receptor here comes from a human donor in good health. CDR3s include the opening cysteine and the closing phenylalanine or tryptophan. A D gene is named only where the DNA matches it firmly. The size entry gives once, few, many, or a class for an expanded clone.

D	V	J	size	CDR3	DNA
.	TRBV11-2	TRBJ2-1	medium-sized	CASSLAGDPYNEQFF	TGTGCCAGCAGCTTAGCGGGGGACCCATACAATGAGCAGTTCTTC
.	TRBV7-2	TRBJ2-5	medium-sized	CASSLSRVETQYF	TGTGCCAGCAGCTTATCGAGGGTTGAGACCCAGTACTTC
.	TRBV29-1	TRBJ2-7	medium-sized	CSVHSSGGINDEQYF	TGCAGCGTCCACTCCAGTGGGGGTATTAATGACGAGCAGTACTTC
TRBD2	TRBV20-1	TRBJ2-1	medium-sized	CSANGLAYPSSYNEQFF	TGCAGTGCTAACGGACTAGCTTACCCGAGCTCCTACAATGAGCAGTTCTTC
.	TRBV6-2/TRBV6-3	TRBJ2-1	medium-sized	CASSFKNEQFF	TGTGCCAGCAGTTTTAAGAATGAGCAGTTCTTC
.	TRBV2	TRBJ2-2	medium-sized	CASSEFGDIGTGELFF	TGTGCCAGCAGTGAATTTGGGGATATCGGCACCGGGGAGCTGTTTTTT
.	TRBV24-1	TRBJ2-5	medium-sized	CATSEWTAQETQYF	TGTGCCACCAGTGAATGGACAGCGCAAGAGACCCAGTACTTC
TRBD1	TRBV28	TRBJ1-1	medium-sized	CASSLWQGGTEAFF	TGTGCCAGCAGTTTGTGGCAGGGGGGGACTGAAGCTTTCTTT
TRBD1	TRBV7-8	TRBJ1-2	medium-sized	CASSLAGQPYGYTF	TGTGCCAGCAGCTTAGCGGGACAGCCTTATGGCTACACCTTC
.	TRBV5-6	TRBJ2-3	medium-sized	CASSLYGQTSTDTQYF	TGTGCCAGCAGCCTATATGGACAGACGTCCACAGATACGCAGTATTTT
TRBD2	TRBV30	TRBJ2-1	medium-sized	CAWTPSGGPYNEQFF	TGTGCCTGGACACCTAGCGGGGGCCCCTACAATGAGCAGTTCTTC
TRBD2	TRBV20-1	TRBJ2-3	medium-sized	CSAPPGGATDTQYF	TGCAGTGCCCCGCCGGGGGGGGCAACAGATACGCAGTATTTT
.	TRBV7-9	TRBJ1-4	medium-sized	CASSLKGGSNEKLFF	TGTGCCAGCAGCTTAAAAGGGGGGAGTAATGAAAAACTGTTTTTT
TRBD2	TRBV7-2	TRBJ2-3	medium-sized	CASSPGTSGARSTDTQYF	TGTGCCAGCAGCCCCGGGACTAGCGGGGCCCGAAGCACAGATACGCAGTATTTT
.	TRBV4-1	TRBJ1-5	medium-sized	CASSQGAYQPQHF	TGCGCCAGCAGCCAAGGGGCTTATCAGCCCCAGCATTTT
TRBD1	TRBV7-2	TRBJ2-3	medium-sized	CASSLLGQNPTDTQYF	TGTGCCAGCAGCTTACTGGGACAGAACCCCACAGATACGCAGTATTTT
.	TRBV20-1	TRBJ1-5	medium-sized	CSARDLQLDNQPQHF	TGCAGTGCTAGAGATTTACAGTTGGACAATCAGCCCCAGCATTTT
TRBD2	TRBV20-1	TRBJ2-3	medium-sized	CSAPSGGAGTDTQYF	TGCAGTGCCCCGAGCGGGGGGGCTGGCACAGATACGCAGTATTTT
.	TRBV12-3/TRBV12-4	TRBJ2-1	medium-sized	CASSPYGGGLYEQFF	TGTGCCAGCAGTCCCTATGGGGGGGGCCTGTATGAGCAGTTCTTC
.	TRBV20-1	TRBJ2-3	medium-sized	CSLEDDGVPTDTQYF	TGCAGTCTCGAGGATGACGGGGTCCCCACAGATACGCAGTATTTT
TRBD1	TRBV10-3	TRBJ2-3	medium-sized	CAISPRGQASDTQYF	TGTGCCATCAGTCCCCGGGGACAGGCCTCCGACACGCAGTATTTT
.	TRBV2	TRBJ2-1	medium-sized	CASSSGISDEQFF	TGTGCCAGCAGTTCTGGCATTAGCGATGAGCAGTTCTTC
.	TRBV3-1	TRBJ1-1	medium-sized	CASSDSGWNTEAFF	TGTGCCAGCAGCGACAGCGGCTGGAACACTGAAGCTTTCTTT
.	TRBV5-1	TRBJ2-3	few	CASSLADGATQYF	TGCGCCAGCAGCTTGGCCGACGGGGCTACGCAGTATTTT
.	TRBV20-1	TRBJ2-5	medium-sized	CSARDRLRGQETQYF	TGCAGTGCTAGAGATCGACTGCGGGGACAAGAGACCCAGTACTTC
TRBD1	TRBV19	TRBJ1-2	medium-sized	CASSIGFWDRTMIHYGYTF	TGTGCCAGTAGTATTGGATTTTGGGACAGGACCATGATTCACTATGGCTACACCTTC
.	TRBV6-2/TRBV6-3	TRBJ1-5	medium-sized	CASSPQRSGLTQPQHF	TGTGCCAGCAGTCCCCAGAGGTCGGGACTTACTCAGCCCCAGCATTTT
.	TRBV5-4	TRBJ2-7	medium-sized	CASSLESGAREQYF	TGTGCCAGCAGCTTGGAATCGGGGGCGCGCGAGCAGTACTTC
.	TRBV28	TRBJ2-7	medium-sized	CASRGGQIGSYEQYF	TGTGCCAGCAGGGGGGGACAGATCGGCTCCTACGAGCAGTACTTC
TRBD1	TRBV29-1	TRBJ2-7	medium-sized	CSVEARTGPLVYEQYF	TGCAGCGTTGAAGCACGGACAGGGCCTCTTGTCTACGAGCAGTACTTC
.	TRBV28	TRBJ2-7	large	CASSLNMGGHYEQYF	TGTGCCAGCAGTTTAAATATGGGGGGCCACTACGAGCAGTACTTC
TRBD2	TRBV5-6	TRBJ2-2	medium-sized	CASTLTGRGGTGELFF	TGTGCCAGCACCCTAACCGGGCGGGGGGGCACCGGGGAGCTGTTTTTT
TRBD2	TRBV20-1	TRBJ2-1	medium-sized	CSARDRTSGGANEQFF	TGCAGTGCTAGAGATCGAACCAGCGGGGGGGCTAATGAGCAGTTCTTC
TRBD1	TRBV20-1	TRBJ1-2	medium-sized	CSADRQGLYYGYTF	TGCAGTGCAGACCGACAGGGTCTCTACTATGGCTACACCTTC
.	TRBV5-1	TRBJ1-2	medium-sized	CASSLADGYGYTF	TGCGCCAGCAGCTTGGCCGACGGCTATGGCTACACCTTC
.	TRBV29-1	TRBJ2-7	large	CSVWASYEQYF	TGCAGCGTTTGGGCCAGCTACGAGCAGTACTTC
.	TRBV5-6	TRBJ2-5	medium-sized	CASSSDGGETQYF	TGTGCCAGCAGCTCTGACGGGGGAGAGACCCAGTACTTC